The clone carrying this T cell receptor beta chain was seen repeatedly, ten times or more. Its antigen is undetermined. This sample is drawn from a study of T cell repertoires in cytomegalovirus infection. Study-wide background: Matching HLA type, along with CMV infection, was indicated by public TCR beta signatures. Points from the study as a whole: There were HLA-C-restricted CMV-specific TCR beta clonotypes dominating the ex vivo response. Identification of carriers of CMV plus the relevant HLA was achieved through cumulative public TCR beta family frequency.

Each CDR3 protein is one row after TCRdb ran MiXCR on the reads. The data show 200,000 to 300,000 distinct CDR3 sequences, with roughly an eighth seen just once and approximately 1.6% held by the top ten. The CDR3 runs 14 residues. J lost 7 bases, V lost 5 bases, and 5 bases had no gene match. The germline CDR1 and CDR2 sequences are SGHVS and FQNEAQ. J is TRBJ2-2 and V is TRBV7-8; 9 positions match TRBD2. Specimen: PBMCs. This clonotype was sampled from a human donor in good health (CMV status not recorded). Some clones in this sample may be carry-over from other donors' samples. The CDR3 spells CASSLSGSGGELFF. CDR3 in DNA: TGTGCCAGCAGCCTTAGCGGGAGTGGCGGGGAGCTGTTTTTT.